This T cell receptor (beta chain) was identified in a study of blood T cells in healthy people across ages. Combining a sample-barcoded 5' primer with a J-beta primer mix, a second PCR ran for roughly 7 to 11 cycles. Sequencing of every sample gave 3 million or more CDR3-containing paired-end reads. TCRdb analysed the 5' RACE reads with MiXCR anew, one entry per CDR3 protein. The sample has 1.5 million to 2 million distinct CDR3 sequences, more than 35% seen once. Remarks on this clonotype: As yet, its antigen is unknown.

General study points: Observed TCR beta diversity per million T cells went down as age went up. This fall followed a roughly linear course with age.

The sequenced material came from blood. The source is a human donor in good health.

The CDR3 sequence is CASSLIREFHEQYF. CDR3 DNA sequence: TGTGCCAGCAGCTTAATCAGGGAGTTTCACGAGCAGTACTTC. The chain couples TRBV7-2 to TRBJ2-7; the D gene could be TRBD1 or TRBD2 (5 bases each). Germline assignment: CDR1 SGHTA and CDR2 FQGNSA. The CDR3 is 14 amino acids. Trimming took off 2 bases at V and 5 bases at J, with 13 bases between the two ends.